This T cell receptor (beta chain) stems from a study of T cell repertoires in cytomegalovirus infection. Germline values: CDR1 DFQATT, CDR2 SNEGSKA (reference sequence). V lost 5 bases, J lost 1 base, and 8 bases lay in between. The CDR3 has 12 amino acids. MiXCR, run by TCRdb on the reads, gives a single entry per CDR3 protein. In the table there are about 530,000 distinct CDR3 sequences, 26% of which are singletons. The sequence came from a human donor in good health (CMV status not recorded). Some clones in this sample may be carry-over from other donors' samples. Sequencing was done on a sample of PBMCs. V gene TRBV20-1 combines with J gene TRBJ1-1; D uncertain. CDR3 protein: CSAGRSNTEAFF. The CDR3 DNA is TGCAGTGCTGGGAGGTCGAACACTGAAGCTTTCTTT.